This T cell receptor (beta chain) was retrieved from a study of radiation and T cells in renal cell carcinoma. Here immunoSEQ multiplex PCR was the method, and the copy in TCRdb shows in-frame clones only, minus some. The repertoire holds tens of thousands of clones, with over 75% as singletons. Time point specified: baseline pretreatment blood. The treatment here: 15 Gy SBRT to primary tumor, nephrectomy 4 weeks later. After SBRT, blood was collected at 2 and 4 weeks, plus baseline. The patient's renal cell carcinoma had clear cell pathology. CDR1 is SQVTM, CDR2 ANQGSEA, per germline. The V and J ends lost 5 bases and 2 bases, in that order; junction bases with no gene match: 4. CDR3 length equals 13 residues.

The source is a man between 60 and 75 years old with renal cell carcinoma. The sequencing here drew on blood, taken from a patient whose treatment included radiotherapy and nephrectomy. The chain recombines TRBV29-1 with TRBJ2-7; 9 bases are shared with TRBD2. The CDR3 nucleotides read TGCAGCGTTCAGGGCGGGAGGGCCTACGAGCAGTACTTC. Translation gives CSVQGGRAYEQYF.